The entry below describes one TCR beta chain. The sample contains more than one DNA sequence encoding this CDR3. The data were taken from a study of blood T cell repertoires in COVID-19. Study background: Italy, Spain and the United States were the sources of the convalescent and acute COVID-19 samples.

As processed by the authors: Estimation of nucleated cell counts relied on the amplification of reference gene primers. Data came from immunoSEQ multiplex PCR; TCRdb stores just in-frame clones and leaves some out. V, J and clone size reflect that table, while D and trimming were determined from the DNA. The sample carries under 150,000 clones, roughly 79% recorded once. Germline V gene data show CDR1 as SGHTA and CDR2 as FQGNSA. This CDR3 comprises 15 residues. V was pared by 6 bases and J by 6 bases, with 12 bases of the junction left unmatched. The chain carries TRBV7-2 and TRBJ1-2; the match to TRBD1 covers 8 bases. This receptor was taken from a human donor in a cohort sampled during active COVID-19. Material for sequencing was peripheral blood. This CDR3 is CASRRSQGAGDGYTF. Written as DNA, the CDR3 is TGTGCCAGCAGAAGAAGTCAGGGGGCGGGTGATGGCTACACCTTC.